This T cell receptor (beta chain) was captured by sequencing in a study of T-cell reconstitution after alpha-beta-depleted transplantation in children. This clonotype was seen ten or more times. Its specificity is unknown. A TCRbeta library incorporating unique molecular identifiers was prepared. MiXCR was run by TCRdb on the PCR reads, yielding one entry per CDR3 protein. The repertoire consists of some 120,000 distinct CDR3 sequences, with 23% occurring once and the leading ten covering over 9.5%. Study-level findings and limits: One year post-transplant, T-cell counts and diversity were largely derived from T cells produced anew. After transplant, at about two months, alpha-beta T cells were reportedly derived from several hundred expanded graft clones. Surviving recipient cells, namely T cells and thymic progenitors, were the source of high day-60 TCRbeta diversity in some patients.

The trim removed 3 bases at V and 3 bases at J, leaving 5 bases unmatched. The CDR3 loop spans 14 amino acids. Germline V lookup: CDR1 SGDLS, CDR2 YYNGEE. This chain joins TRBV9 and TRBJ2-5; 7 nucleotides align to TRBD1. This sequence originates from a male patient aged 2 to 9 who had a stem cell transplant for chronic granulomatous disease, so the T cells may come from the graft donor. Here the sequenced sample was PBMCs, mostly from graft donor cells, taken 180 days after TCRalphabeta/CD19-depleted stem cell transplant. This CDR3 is CASSDRDSKETQYF. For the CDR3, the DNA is TGTGCCAGCAGCGACCGGGACAGCAAAGAGACCCAGTACTTC.